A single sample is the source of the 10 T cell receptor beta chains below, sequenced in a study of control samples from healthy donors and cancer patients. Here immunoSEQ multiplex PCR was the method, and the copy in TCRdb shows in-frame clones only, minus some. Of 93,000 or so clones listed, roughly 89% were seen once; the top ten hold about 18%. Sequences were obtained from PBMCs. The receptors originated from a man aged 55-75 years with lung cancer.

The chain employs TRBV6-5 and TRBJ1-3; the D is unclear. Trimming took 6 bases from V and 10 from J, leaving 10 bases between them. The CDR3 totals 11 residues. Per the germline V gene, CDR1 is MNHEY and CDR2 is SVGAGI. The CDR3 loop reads CASRREGTIYF. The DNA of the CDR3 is TGTGCCAGCAGGCGGGAAGGAACCATATATTTT.

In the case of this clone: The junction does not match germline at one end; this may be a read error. CDR3 residues: CASSYADRVEDF. As DNA, the CDR3 is TGTGCCAGCAGCTACGCGGACAGGGTCGAGGACTTC. The rearrangement links TRBV11-2 to TRBJ2-4, with 8 bases identical to TRBD1. Germline V gives CDR1 SGHAT, CDR2 FQNNGV. CDR3 length: 12 amino acids.

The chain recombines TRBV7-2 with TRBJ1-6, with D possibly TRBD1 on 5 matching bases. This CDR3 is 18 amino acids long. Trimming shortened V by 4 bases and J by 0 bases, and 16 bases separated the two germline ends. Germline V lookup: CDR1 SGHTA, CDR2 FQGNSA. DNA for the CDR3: TGTGCCAGCAGCTCCTTGTCGGGGCGTAGCTCCTATAATTCACCCCTCCACTTT. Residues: CASSSLSGRSSYNSPLHF.

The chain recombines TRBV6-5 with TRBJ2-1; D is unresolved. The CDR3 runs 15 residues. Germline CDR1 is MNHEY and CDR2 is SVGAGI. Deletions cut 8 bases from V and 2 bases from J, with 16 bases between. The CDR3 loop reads CASPALVAPYNEQFF. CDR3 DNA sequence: TGTGCCAGCCCTGCTTTGGTGGCCCCCTACAATGAGCAGTTCTTC.

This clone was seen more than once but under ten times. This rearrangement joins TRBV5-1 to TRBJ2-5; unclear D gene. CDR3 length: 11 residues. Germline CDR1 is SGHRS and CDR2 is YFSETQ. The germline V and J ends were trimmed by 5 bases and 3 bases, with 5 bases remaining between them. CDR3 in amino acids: CASSEKETQYF. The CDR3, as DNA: TGCGCCAGCAGTGAAAAAGAGACCCAGTACTTC. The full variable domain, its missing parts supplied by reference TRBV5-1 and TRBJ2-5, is KAGVTQTPRYLIKTRGQQVTLSCSPISGHRSVSWYQQTPGQGLQFLFEYFSETQRNKGNFPGRFSGRQFSNSRSEMNVSTLELGDSALYLCASSEKETQYFGPGTRLLVL.

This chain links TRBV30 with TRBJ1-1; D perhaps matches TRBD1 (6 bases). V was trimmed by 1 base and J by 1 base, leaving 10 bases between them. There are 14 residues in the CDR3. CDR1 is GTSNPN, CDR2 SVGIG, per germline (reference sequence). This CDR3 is CAWSEGHRNTEAFF. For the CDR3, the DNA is TGTGCCTGGAGTGAGGGACACCGGAACACTGAAGCTTTCTTT. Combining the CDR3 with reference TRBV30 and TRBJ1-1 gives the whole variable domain SQTIHQWPATLVQPVGSPLSLECTVEGTSNPNLYWYRQAAGRGLQLLFYSVGIGQISSEVPQNLSASRPQDRQFILSSKKLLLSDSGFYLCAWSEGHRNTEAFFGQGTRLTVV.

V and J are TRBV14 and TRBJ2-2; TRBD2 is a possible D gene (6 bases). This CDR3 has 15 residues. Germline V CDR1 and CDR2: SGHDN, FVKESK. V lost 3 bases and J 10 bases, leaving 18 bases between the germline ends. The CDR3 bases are TGTGCCAGCAGCCATGAGGGACTCCAGTTGCCGGAGCTGTTTTTT. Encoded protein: CASSHEGLQLPELFF.

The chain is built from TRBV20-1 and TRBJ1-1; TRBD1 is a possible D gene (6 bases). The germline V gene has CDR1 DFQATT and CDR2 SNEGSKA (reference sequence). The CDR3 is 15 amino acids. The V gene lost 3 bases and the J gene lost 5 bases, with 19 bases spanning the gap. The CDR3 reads CSASRSGARGTEAFF. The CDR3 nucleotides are TGCAGTGCTAGTAGGTCAGGGGCTAGAGGGACTGAAGCTTTCTTT.

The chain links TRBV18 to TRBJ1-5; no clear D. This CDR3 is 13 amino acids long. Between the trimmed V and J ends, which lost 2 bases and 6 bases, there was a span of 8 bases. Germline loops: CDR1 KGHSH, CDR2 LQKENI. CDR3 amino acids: CASSPDGPQPQHF. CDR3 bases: TGTGCCAGCTCACCAGATGGGCCTCAGCCCCAGCATTTT.

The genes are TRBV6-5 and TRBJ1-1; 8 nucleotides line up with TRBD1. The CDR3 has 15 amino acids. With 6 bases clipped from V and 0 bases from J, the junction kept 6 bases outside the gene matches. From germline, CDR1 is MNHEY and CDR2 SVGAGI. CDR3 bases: TGTGCCAGCAGGGTACAGGGGGTCATGAACACTGAAGCTTTCTTT. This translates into CASRVQGVMNTEAFF.